This T cell receptor beta chain came from a study of shared clonotypes between healthy human individuals. Study conclusions and caveats: Compared with memory subsets, naive subsets generally had larger estimated richness.

With respect to this clone: Its antigen is as yet unknown.

Trimming cost V 5 bases and J 1 base, with 15 bases left between them. CDR1 is SGHTA and CDR2 is FQGNSA in the germline V gene. This CDR3 comprises 15 residues. Measured with immunoSEQ multiplex PCR; TCRdb has only the in-frame clones, and not every one. The repertoire includes about 1 million clones, approximately 70% of them detected once, and over 1.3% sits in the top ten. The specimen sequenced was memory CD4+ T cells sorted from blood. Documented subset: CD45RA-negative fraction. This chain uses TRBV7-2 with TRBJ2-7, with D perhaps TRBD2 (6 bases). This TCR was sampled from a young man in good health. The CDR3 coding sequence is TGTGCCAGCAGCCCCCGGAGGAGCGGGTCCTACGAGCAGTACTTC. This sequence encodes CASSPRRSGSYEQYF.